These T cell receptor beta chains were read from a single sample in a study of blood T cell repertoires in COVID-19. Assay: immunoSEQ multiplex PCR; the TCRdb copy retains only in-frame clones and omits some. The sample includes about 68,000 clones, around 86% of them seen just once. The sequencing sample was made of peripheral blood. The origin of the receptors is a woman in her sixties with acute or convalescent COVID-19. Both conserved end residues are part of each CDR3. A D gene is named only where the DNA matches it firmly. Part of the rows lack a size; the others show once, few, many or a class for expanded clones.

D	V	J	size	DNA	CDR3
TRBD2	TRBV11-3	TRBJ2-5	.	TGTGCCAGCAGCTTAGGCGGGGGGCTGGAGACCCAGTACTTC	CASSLGGGLETQYF
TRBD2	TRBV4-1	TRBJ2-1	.	TGCGCCAGCAGCAGTAGGACTAGCAGTTACAATGAGCAGTTCTTC	CASSSRTSSYNEQFF
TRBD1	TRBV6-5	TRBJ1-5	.	TGTGCCAGCTTACGGACAGGGGGTCAGCCCCAGCATTTT	CASLRTGGQPQHF
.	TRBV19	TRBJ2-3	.	TGTGCCAGCGCCCAGTCAGACATCTATACGCAGTATTTT	CASAQSDIYTQYF
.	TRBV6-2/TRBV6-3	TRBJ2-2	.	TGTGCCAGCAGTTACCATAGCGGACCGAACACCGGGGAGCTGTTTTTT	CASSYHSGPNTGELFF
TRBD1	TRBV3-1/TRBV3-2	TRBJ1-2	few	TGTGCCAGCAGCCAGAGGACAGGGTATGGCTACACCTTC	CASSQRTGYGYTF
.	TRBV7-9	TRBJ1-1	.	TGTGCCAGCAGTCCGACAGGAGGTAGAGGGAACACTGAAGCTTTCTTT	CASSPTGGRGNTEAFF
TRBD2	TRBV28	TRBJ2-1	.	TGTGCCAGCAGCGCAACTAGCGGGGGCCCCCGGGCCTACAATGAGCAGTTCTTC	CASSATSGGPRAYNEQFF
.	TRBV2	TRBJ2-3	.	TGTGCCAGCAGGAGACTAGTCACTAGCACAGATACGCAGTATTTT	CASRRLVTSTDTQYF
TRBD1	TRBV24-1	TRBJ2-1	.	TGTGCCACCAGATCACCCCAGGGGGCGGGGAATGAGCAGTTCTTC	CATRSPQGAGNEQFF
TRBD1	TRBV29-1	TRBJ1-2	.	TGCAGCGTCCCAAGGGGGAAACAGGGGGCAGGTGGCTACACCTTC	CSVPRGKQGAGGYTF
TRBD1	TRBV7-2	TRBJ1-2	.	TGTGCCAGCAGCTCTACAGGGGGCCGTCGTGGCTACACCTTC	CASSSTGGRRGYTF
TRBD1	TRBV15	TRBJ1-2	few	TGTGCCACCAGCATAACAGGGGGGGGAAACTATGGCTACACCTTC	CATSITGGGNYGYTF
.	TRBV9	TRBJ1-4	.	TGTGCCAGCAGCGGAGCAGGATCCCGTAATGAAAAACTGTTTTTT	CASSGAGSRNEKLFF
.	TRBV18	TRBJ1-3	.	TGTGCCAGCTCAGCGGGACTAGGGAGCTCTGGAAACACCATATATTTT	CASSAGLGSSGNTIYF
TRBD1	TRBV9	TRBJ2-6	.	TGTGCCAGCAGCGAGAGACAGGGGCGTCGCTCTGGGGCCAACGTCCTGACTTTC	CASSERQGRRSGANVLTF
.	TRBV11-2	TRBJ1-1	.	TGTGCCAGCAGCTTAGTTTCCTACACTGAAGCTTTCTTT	CASSLVSYTEAFF
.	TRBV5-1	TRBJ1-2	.	TGCGCCAGCAGCTTGGCCCCCAAAAACTATGGCTACACCTTC	CASSLAPKNYGYTF
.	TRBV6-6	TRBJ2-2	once	TGTGCCAGCAGTCGTTCCCTCACCGGGGAGCTGTTTTTT	CASSRSLTGELFF
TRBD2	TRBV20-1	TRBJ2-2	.	TGCAGTGCTAGTTGGAATAGCGGGGGGGTTACCGGGGAGCTGTTTTTT	CSASWNSGGVTGELFF
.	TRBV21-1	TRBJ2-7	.	TGTGCCAGCAGGCCCCTCAGGACACCTTACTCCTACGAGCAGTACTTC	CASRPLRTPYSYEQYF
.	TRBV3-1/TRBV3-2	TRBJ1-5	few	TGTGCCAGCAGCCAAGAGAGGCTCAGCAATCAGCCCCAGCATTTT	CASSQERLSNQPQHF
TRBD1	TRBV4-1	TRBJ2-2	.	TGCGCCAGCAGCCAACTTCACAGGGGAAGGTACACCGGGGAGCTGTTTTTT	CASSQLHRGRYTGELFF
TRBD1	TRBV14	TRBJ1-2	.	TGTGCCAGCAGCCGAAACAGGGGTTCGTTGGAGGGCTACACCTTC	CASSRNRGSLEGYTF
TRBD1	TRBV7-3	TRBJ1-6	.	TGTGCCAGCAGCCAGGACAGGAGTAATTCACCCCTCCACTTT	CASSQDRSNSPLHF
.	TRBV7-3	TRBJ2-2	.	TGTGCCAGCAGCCCATCAACGAACACCGGGGAGCTGTTTTTT	CASSPSTNTGELFF
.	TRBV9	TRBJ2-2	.	TGTGCCAGCAGCGGGGGGCGAGCTGTCCACACCGGGGAGCTGTTTTTT	CASSGGRAVHTGELFF
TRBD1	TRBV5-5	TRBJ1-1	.	TGTGCCAGCAGCACTCCTACCCGGGACAGGGTGGGCACTGAAGCTTTCTTT	CASSTPTRDRVGTEAFF
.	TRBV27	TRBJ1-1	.	TGTGCCAGCAGTCCCCGACAGATGAACACTGAAGCTTTCTTT	CASSPRQMNTEAFF
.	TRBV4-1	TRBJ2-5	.	TGCGCCAGCAGCCAAGATCTGCAGGGCCGTGGGCAAGAGACCCAGTACTTC	CASSQDLQGRGQETQYF
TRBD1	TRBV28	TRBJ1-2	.	TGTGCCAGCAGTCTAGTATCCGTGGGGACAGCCTATGGCTACACCTTC	CASSLVSVGTAYGYTF
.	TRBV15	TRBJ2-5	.	TGTGCCACCAGCGAAAGGGGGTGGGTTGGGGAGACCCAGTACTTC	CATSERGWVGETQYF
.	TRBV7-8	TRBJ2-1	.	TGTGCCAGCAGCTTAGGTAGCGGAGATTACAATGAGCAGTTCTTC	CASSLGSGDYNEQFF
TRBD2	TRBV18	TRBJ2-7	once	TGTGCCAGCTCACCATCCCAGGATAGAGCGGGGGAGCAGTACTTC	CASSPSQDRAGEQYF
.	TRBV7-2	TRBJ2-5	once	TGTGCCAGCAGCTTAGGACAGTACCAAGAGACCCAGTACTTC	CASSLGQYQETQYF